This passage covers 22 T cell receptor beta chains from one sample sequenced in a study of blood T cell repertoires in COVID-19. TCRdb's copy holds only in-frame clones and misses some; the assay was immunoSEQ multiplex PCR. The sample yields 200,000 to 250,000 clones, over 75% seen once. Sequencing used PBMCs or T cells enriched from blood (not recorded which). The receptors here all came from a woman aged 30 to 39 who had been exposed to COVID-19.

The chain has TRBV28 and TRBJ2-7, with a weak D call TRBD2 (6 bases). V lost 3 bases, J lost 6 bases, and 18 bases lay in between. The CDR3 totals 15 residues. Germline CDR1 MDHEN, CDR2 SYDVKM. The CDR3 region is CASSFWGRVGLEQYF. CDR3 DNA: TGTGCCAGCAGTTTCTGGGGCAGGGTGGGACTCGAGCAGTACTTC.

The chain recombines TRBV6-5 with TRBJ1-2; D not certain. Trimming removed 0 bases at V and 9 bases at J, with 14 bases between. The CDR3 covers 14 residues. Per the germline V gene, CDR1 is MNHEY and CDR2 is SVGAGI. CDR3 loop: CASSYSKLPPRYTF. CDR3 DNA: TGTGCCAGCAGTTACTCGAAGCTGCCTCCTCGCTACACCTTC.

This chain links TRBV30 with TRBJ1-2, with 10 bases that match TRBD1. This CDR3 spans 19 amino acids. Trimming removed 0 bases from V and 2 bases from J; junction bases left unmatched: 15. Germline CDR1 GTSNPN, CDR2 SVGIG (reference sequence). In DNA, the CDR3 is TGTGCCTGGAGTGTATTAGGGGACAGGGGCAAGGCGACCAACTATGGCTACACCTTC. Its translation is CAWSVLGDRGKATNYGYTF.

This chain joins TRBV6-2 or TRBV6-3 and TRBJ1-4, with D hard to call. Germline CDR1 is MNHEY and CDR2 is SVGEGT. The CDR3 is made up of 13 amino acids. V lost 1 base to trimming and J lost 5 bases, with 5 bases between them. For the CDR3, the DNA is TGTGCCAGCAGTTACTTCCCGAATGAAAAACTGTTTTTT. This gives the protein CASSYFPNEKLFF.

V is TRBV30 and J is TRBJ1-1, with 8 bases fitting TRBD1. This CDR3 is 13 amino acids long. Looked up from germline, CDR1 is GTSNPN and CDR2 is SVGIG (reference sequence). Trimming at V came to 4 bases and at J to 1 base, leaving 2 bases not matched to a gene. CDR3 nucleotides: TGTGCCTGGACCGGACAGGGGAACACTGAAGCTTTCTTT. Translation gives CAWTGQGNTEAFF.

The genes are TRBV11-2 and TRBJ2-3; weak D call: TRBD2 (6 bases). Germline values: CDR1 SGHAT, CDR2 FQNNGV. The CDR3 is made up of 15 amino acids. V lost 5 bases to trimming and J lost 2 bases, with 14 bases between them. CDR3 in amino acids: CASSTSGDFTDTQYF. CDR3 nucleotides: TGTGCCAGCAGCACCTCGGGAGATTTCACAGATACGCAGTATTTT.

The rearrangement joins TRBV10-3 to TRBJ2-5; a possible D gene is TRBD2 (5 bases). V was clipped by 4 bases and J by 5 bases, with 11 bases between them. Germline CDR1 reads ENHRY; CDR2 reads SYGVKD. The CDR3 is 13 amino acids. The CDR3: CAISVDLGETQYF. The CDR3 coding sequence is TGTGCCATCAGTGTGGACTTAGGGGAGACCCAGTACTTC.

This clone showed up just once. The V call is TRBV29-1, the J call TRBJ2-7; D is perhaps TRBD2 (5 bases). V was trimmed by 4 bases and J by 2 bases, leaving 9 bases between them. This CDR3 has 12 amino acids. Germline V lookup: CDR1 SQVTM, CDR2 ANQGSEA. The CDR3 coding sequence is TGCAGCGTTGGAGAGGGCACCTACGAGCAGTACTTC. It translates to CSVGEGTYEQYF.

The chain links TRBV2 to TRBJ1-2; D perhaps matches TRBD1 (5 bases). This CDR3 has 13 residues. Trimming removed 8 bases from V and 1 base from J, with 11 bases in between. CDR1 and CDR2 from the germline V gene are SNHLY and FYNNEI. CDR3 DNA: TGTGCCAGCGAACCGACAGTTAACTATGGCTACACCTTC. Protein: CASEPTVNYGYTF. Supplemented by reference TRBV2 and TRBJ1-2, the full variable domain reads EPEVTQTPSHQVTQMGQEVILRCVPISNHLYFYWYRQILGQKVEFLVSFYNNEISEKSEIFDDQFSVERPDGSNFTLKIRSTKLEDSAMYFCASEPTVNYGYTFGSGTRLTVV.

The CDR3 nucleotides read TGTGCCAGTAGTACCCCGGGGACAGCGAACACTGAAGCTTTCTTT. The encoded protein is CASSTPGTANTEAFF. The chain is built from TRBV19 and TRBJ1-1, with 7 bases lining up with TRBD1. The CDR3 covers 15 residues. V was clipped by 4 bases and J by 1 base; unmatched bases: 6. Germline CDR1 reads LNHDA; CDR2 reads SQIVND (reference sequence).

This clone was found a few times. The V call is TRBV14, the J call TRBJ2-3; 9 bases fit TRBD2. V lost 1 base and J lost 2; bases outside the gene matches: 7. The CDR3 is 17 amino acids. Germline V gives CDR1 SGHDN, CDR2 FVKESK. The CDR3 is CASSQVKSGRPTDTQYF. CDR3 DNA sequence: TGTGCCAGCAGCCAAGTTAAAAGCGGGAGGCCCACAGATACGCAGTATTTT.

This chain joins TRBV2 and TRBJ1-1; the D is unclear. V shed 5 bases and J shed 0 bases, with 13 bases lying between them. CDR1 SNHLY and CDR2 FYNNEI come from the germline V gene. CDR3 length equals 15 residues. The CDR3, as DNA: TGTGCCAGCAGTTCCCGGACTGTCTTGAACACTGAAGCTTTCTTT. Translation gives CASSSRTVLNTEAFF.

This chain links TRBV19 with TRBJ2-3; 11 bases match TRBD1. CDR1 and CDR2 from the germline V gene are LNHDA and SQIVND (reference sequence). Germline trimming cut 3 bases from V and 5 bases from J; bases unmatched to any gene: 4. CDR3 length: 15 amino acids. CDR3 sequence (DNA): TGTGCCAGTAGTATGGACAGGGGGCTGGGAGATACGCAGTATTTT. Translated, it gives CASSMDRGLGDTQYF.

There are a few counts of this clone. The chain joins TRBV6-1 to TRBJ2-1; 11 bases are a match to TRBD2. The CDR3 is 16 residues long. CDR1 is MNHNS, CDR2 SASEGT, per germline. V lost 3 bases and J lost 6; bases outside the gene matches: 7. The DNA for the CDR3 is TGTGCCAGCAGTGACCGACCCGGGACTAGCGGCAATGAGCAGTTCTTC. Translation gives CASSDRPGTSGNEQFF.

The rearrangement joins TRBV13 to TRBJ1-1; 7 bases are shared with TRBD1. Germline V gene sequence: CDR1 PRHDT, CDR2 FYEKMQ (reference sequence). The CDR3 runs to 13 residues. The junction had 7 bases not matched to a gene; V was cut back by 5 bases and J by 7 bases. CDR3 sequence: CASSRRTGGEAFF. The CDR3, as DNA: TGTGCCAGCAGCCGACGGACAGGAGGTGAAGCTTTCTTT.

V usage is TRBV5-1 and J usage is TRBJ2-3, with D maybe TRBD2 (6 bases). V dropped 0 bases and J dropped 3 bases, with 14 bases sitting between them. The CDR3 covers 16 residues. CDR1 is SGHRS, CDR2 YFSETQ, per germline. For the CDR3, the DNA is TGCGCCAGCAGCTTGGCAGGAGTCGGGGGAACAGATACGCAGTATTTT. It codes for CASSLAGVGGTDTQYF.

The chain employs TRBV23-1 and TRBJ1-6; D remains unclear. TRBV23-1 is an ORF; its function is uncertain. This CDR3 is built from 15 residues. Between the trimmed V and J ends, which lost 2 bases and 3 bases, there was a span of 8 bases. The CDR3 region has the DNA TGCGCCAGCAGTCAACTTCCGTACTATAATTCACCCCTCCACTTT. This encodes CASSQLPYYNSPLHF.

Concerning this clone: Other nucleotide sequences from this sample produce the same CDR3. This chain links TRBV20-1 with TRBJ2-5; the D is unclear. CDR1 is DFQATT and CDR2 is SNEGSKA in the germline V gene (reference sequence). V was trimmed by 5 bases and J by 3 bases, leaving 7 bases between them. The CDR3 is 11 amino acids. CDR3 protein: CSASREETQYF. The DNA of the CDR3 is TGCAGTGCTTCGAGAGAAGAGACCCAGTACTTC.

The CDR3 loop is CASSANAGLHNEQFF. The CDR3 coding sequence is TGTGCCAGTAGTGCAAACGCGGGACTCCACAATGAGCAGTTCTTC. This sequence joins TRBV19 and TRBJ2-1; TRBD2 is a possible D gene (6 bases). Trimming cost V 5 bases and J 5 bases, with 16 bases left between them. This CDR3 contains 15 residues. Germline CDR1 and CDR2: LNHDA and SQIVND (reference sequence).

The chain joins TRBV27 to TRBJ1-6; 7 bases are shared with TRBD1. Germline CDR1 and CDR2: MNHEY and SMNVEV (reference sequence). Germline trimming cut 3 bases from V and 3 bases from J; bases unmatched to any gene: 5. The CDR3 loop spans 16 amino acids. CDR3 DNA: TGTGCCAGCAGTTTGTTCCCAGGGGGCTATAATTCACCCCTCCACTTT. It yields the protein CASSLFPGGYNSPLHF.

The chain has TRBV5-5 and TRBJ2-7; 8 bases fit TRBD1. The trim removed 4 bases at V and 7 bases at J, leaving 13 bases unmatched. CDR1 is SGHKS, CDR2 YYEKEE, per germline (reference sequence). The CDR3 contains 15 residues. This CDR3 reads CASSGDRSPRWEQYF. The CDR3 DNA reads TGTGCCAGCAGCGGGGACAGGTCACCTCGGTGGGAGCAGTACTTC.

J is TRBJ1-4 and V is TRBV27; D ambiguous. This CDR3 region has 15 residues. Trimming took 3 bases from V and 7 from J, leaving 15 bases between them. CDR1 and CDR2 (germline): MNHEY, SMNVEV (reference sequence). The CDR3 DNA reads TGTGCCAGCAGTTTCGTAGGAGGGAAGGGTGAAAAACTGTTTTTT. It translates to CASSFVGGKGEKLFF.